The clone carrying this T cell receptor beta chain has at least ten counts. This sample is part of a study of identical twins. The CDR3 contains 14 residues. Losses at the gene ends were 5 bases for V and 4 bases for J; bases not matched to a gene: 7. The germline gives CDR1 MNHNS, CDR2 SASEGT. A single record per CDR3 protein comes from TCRdb applying MiXCR to the 5' RACE reads. In the table there are some 730,000 distinct CDR3 sequences, about 18% of which are singletons. In addition, the sample was reused for a study of T cells expressing NK-cell markers.

This clonotype was sampled from a woman aged 18-29 years in good health. Sequencing was done on a sample of PBMCs. The rearrangement uses TRBV6-1 and TRBJ1-1; 7 nucleotides line up with TRBD1. CDR3 in amino acids: CASSPRGRGTEAFF. Here the CDR3 DNA reads TGTGCCAGCAGTCCAAGGGGGCGCGGCACTGAAGCTTTCTTT.